Each of the 28 T cell receptor beta chains below was sequenced from the same sample in a study of T cell repertoires in cytomegalovirus infection. TCRdb re-called the reads with MiXCR, one entry per CDR3 protein. The repertoire holds hundreds of thousands of distinct CDR3 sequences, about 30% seen once, with around 12% in the top ten. For these receptors, no antigen is known. The source material was cultured CD8+ T cells from PBMCs, sampled from culture after CMV antigen stimulation. Source of these receptors: a human donor in good health (CMV status not recorded). Some clones in this sample may be carry-over from other donors' samples.

The rearrangement links TRBV27 to TRBJ2-3; 13 bases align to TRBD2. The CDR3 totals 14 residues. The V gene's germline CDR1 is MNHEY and CDR2 SMNVEV (reference sequence). The V and J ends lost 5 bases and 4 bases, in that order; junction bases with no gene match: 0. CDR3 sequence (DNA): TGTGCCAGCAGTGGACTAGCGGGGGCAGATACGCAGTATTTT. Translation: CASSGLAGADTQYF.

The chain carries TRBV6-5 and TRBJ1-5; D unresolved. CDR3 length equals 13 residues. Trimming left V 7 bases short and J 9 bases short, with 16 bases between. CDR1 MNHEY and CDR2 SVGAGI come from the germline V gene. The CDR3 protein is CASTPKWGRPQHF. The CDR3 nucleotides read TGTGCCAGCACTCCCAAGTGGGGTCGGCCCCAGCATTTT.

The rearrangement joins TRBV27 to TRBJ2-5, with 11 bases matching TRBD2. Germline V lookup: CDR1 MNHEY, CDR2 SMNVEV (reference sequence). Germline trimming cut 3 bases from V and 5 bases from J; bases unmatched to any gene: 8. The CDR3 has 16 residues. CDR3 DNA sequence: TGTGCCAGCAGTTTTGCTAGCGGGAGGAGACAGGAGACCCAGTACTTC. This gives the protein CASSFASGRRQETQYF.

The chain is built from TRBV6-4 and TRBJ1-2, with D maybe TRBD1 (5 bases). Germline values: CDR1 MRHNA, CDR2 SNTAGT. The CDR3 is 15 amino acids. Trimming took 7 bases from V and 2 from J, leaving 17 bases between them. CDR3 loop: CASTPSPGTNYGYTF. The CDR3 bases are TGTGCCAGCACCCCCTCCCCCGGGACGAACTATGGCTACACCTTC.

The chain is built from TRBV4-1 and TRBJ1-2, with D maybe TRBD1 (5 bases). V was trimmed by 0 bases and J by 4 bases, leaving 18 bases between them. Germline lookup yields CDR1 MGHRA and CDR2 YSYEKL. The CDR3 sequence is 17 residues long. CDR3 region: CASSQDRGTGTAYGYTF. CDR3 nucleotides: TGCGCCAGCAGCCAAGATCGGGGGACCGGGACGGCCTATGGCTACACCTTC.

The chain carries TRBV7-2 and TRBJ2-3, with no clear D. The CDR3 consists of 14 residues. V dropped 3 bases and J dropped 2 bases, with 9 bases sitting between them. Germline CDR1 SGHTA, CDR2 FQGNSA. In nucleotides, the CDR3 is TGTGCCAGCAGCTTCGACTTCTTCACAGATACGCAGTATTTT. As protein: CASSFDFFTDTQYF. Full variable domain (outside the CDR3, taken from reference TRBV7-2 and TRBJ2-3): GAGVSQSPSNKVTEKGKDVELRCDPISGHTALYWYRQSLGQGLEFLIYFQGNSAPDKSGLPSDRFSAERTGGSVSTLTIQRTQQEDSAVYLCASSFDFFTDTQYFGPGTRLTVL.

The chain recombines TRBV27 with TRBJ1-5, with unresolved D. V was clipped by 4 bases and J by 5 bases, with 15 bases between them. The CDR3 runs to 15 residues. Germline loops: CDR1 MNHEY, CDR2 SMNVEV (reference sequence). CDR3 loop: CASSSLFGFDQPQHF. CDR3 DNA sequence: TGTGCCAGCAGTTCCCTGTTCGGGTTTGATCAGCCCCAGCATTTT.

This clonotype was counted ten times or more. The chain carries TRBV5-6 and TRBJ2-3; D unclear. Germline values: CDR1 SGHDT, CDR2 YYEEEE. The CDR3 is 15 amino acids. Trimming left V 4 bases short and J 6 bases short, with 18 bases between. The CDR3 reads CASSQGRPLLDTQYF. The CDR3, as DNA: TGTGCCAGCAGCCAAGGACGGCCCTTGTTGGATACGCAGTATTTT.

The rearrangement uses TRBV6-2 or TRBV6-3 and TRBJ2-2; 8 bases are shared with TRBD1. The CDR3 runs to 14 residues. With 6 bases clipped from V and 0 bases from J, the junction kept 0 bases outside the gene matches. CDR1 is MNHEY, CDR2 SVGEGT, per germline. This CDR3 is CASRQGANTGELFF. CDR3 DNA: TGTGCCAGCAGACAGGGGGCGAACACCGGGGAGCTGTTTTTT.

This clonotype has a single count. A junction boundary mismatches the germline segment, possibly from a read error. This chain links TRBV4-1 with TRBJ2-5; D remains ambiguous. The CDR3 extends over 17 amino acids. Germline CDR1 reads MGHRA; CDR2 reads YSYEKL. The CDR3 here is CASSQVLQPGPRETQYF. DNA of the CDR3: TGTGCCAGCAGCCAAGTATTACAACCGGGCCCAAGAGAGACCCAGTACTTC.

This clonotype was seen repeatedly, ten times or more. The chain combines TRBV6-1 with TRBJ2-1, with D possibly being TRBD1 (6 bases). The CDR3 loop spans 16 amino acids. CDR1 and CDR2 (germline): MNHNS, SASEGT. V lost 7 bases to trimming and J lost 1 base, with 17 bases between them. Written as DNA, the CDR3 is TGTGCCAGCAATCCTTGGCAGGGGATGTCCTACAATGAGCAGTTCTTC. It yields the protein CASNPWQGMSYNEQFF.

This clonotype has only a few counts. The V gene is TRBV7-9, the J gene TRBJ1-1; TRBD1 matches 7 bases. After removal of 1 base from V and 5 bases from J, the junction contained 7 bases not matched to a gene. This CDR3 has 15 residues. Per the germline V gene, CDR1 is SEHNR and CDR2 is FQNEAQ (reference sequence). CDR3 residues: CASSLVQTGRTEAFF. The CDR3 coding sequence is TGTGCCAGCAGCTTAGTACAGACAGGGAGGACTGAAGCTTTCTTT.

The V gene is TRBV12-3 or TRBV12-4, the J gene TRBJ2-1; 7 bases are shared with TRBD1. This CDR3 contains 13 residues. The J segment lost 6 bases and the V segment lost 5 bases, leaving 4 bases of the junction unmatched. CDR3 DNA sequence: TGTGCCAGCAGTAGGGGGCCGGGCAATGAGCAGTTCTTC. Protein product: CASSRGPGNEQFF.

The J gene is TRBJ1-1, the V gene TRBV29-1, with a tentative D call TRBD1 (5 bases). V shed 4 bases and J shed 5 bases, with 11 bases lying between them. The CDR3 loop spans 12 amino acids. CDR1 SQVTM and CDR2 ANQGSEA come from the germline V gene. Here the CDR3 reads CSVGLRETEAFF. The DNA for the CDR3 is TGCAGCGTTGGGCTCAGGGAAACTGAAGCTTTCTTT. The full variable domain, its missing parts supplied by reference TRBV29-1 and TRBJ1-1, is SAVISQKPSRDICQRGTSLTIQCQVDSQVTMMFWYRQQPGQSLTLIATANQGSEATYESGFVIDKFPISRPNLTFSTLTVSNMSPEDSSIYLCSVGLRETEAFFGQGTRLTVV.

This clonotype came up many times. V gene TRBV7-2 combines with J gene TRBJ2-2; D call uncertain. Trimming stripped 5 bases from V and 0 bases from J, with 13 bases between. CDR1 and CDR2 from the germline V gene are SGHTA and FQGNSA. The CDR3 runs 16 residues. The CDR3 nucleotides read TGTGCCAGCAGCCCGTGGGGATCCTCGAACACCGGGGAGCTGTTTTTT. This codes for CASSPWGSSNTGELFF.

This clonotype was counted many times. The rearrangement joins TRBV7-8 to TRBJ2-1; D might be TRBD2 (6 bases). Per germline, CDR1 SGHVS and CDR2 FQNEAQ. CDR3 size: 14 residues. V was trimmed by 3 bases and J by 8 bases, leaving 14 bases between them. This CDR3 is CASSFRQGLDEQFF. The CDR3 DNA is TGTGCCAGCAGCTTTCGGCAGGGACTGGATGAGCAGTTCTTC.

Only a few counts were recorded for this clonotype. The chain's CDR3 is CATSIMVGTNEKLFF. In nucleotides, the CDR3 is TGTGCCACCAGCATAATGGTTGGAACTAATGAAAAACTGTTTTTT. J is TRBJ1-4 and V is TRBV15; no definite D call. With 4 bases removed from V and 1 base from J, the gap between germline ends came to 10 bases. The CDR3 loop spans 15 amino acids. Germline lookup yields CDR1 LNHNV and CDR2 YYDKDF (reference sequence).

This clonotype was counted only a few times. The chain links TRBV6-2 or TRBV6-3 to TRBJ2-5; D possibly corresponds to TRBD1 (6 bases). Germline V gene sequence: CDR1 MNHEY, CDR2 SVGEGT. V was shortened by 4 bases and J by 4 bases, with 28 bases between the two germline ends. This CDR3 contains 19 residues. CDR3 residues: CASSFTAIRDTTLRETQYF. CDR3 coding DNA: TGTGCCAGCAGTTTCACTGCCATCCGGGACACCACCCTCCGAGAGACCCAGTACTTC.

The chain combines TRBV10-2 with TRBJ2-1; D tentatively fits TRBD1 or TRBD2 (5 bases each). Germline CDR1 reads WSHSY; CDR2 reads SAAADI. Trimming shortened V by 6 bases and J by 5 bases, and 11 bases separated the two germline ends. The CDR3 runs 13 residues. In DNA, the CDR3 is TGCGCCAGCAGAATGAGGGGTGACAATGAGCAGTTCTTC. Its translation is CASRMRGDNEQFF.

This clonotype was detected a few times. The chain recombines TRBV7-2 with TRBJ1-5; no clear D. The CDR3 spans 15 residues. The germline V gene has CDR1 SGHTA and CDR2 FQGNSA. Trimming pared 4 bases from V and 5 bases from J, leaving 15 bases between. The CDR3: CASSSDGPRYQPQHF. CDR3 coding DNA: TGTGCCAGCAGCTCAGACGGCCCAAGGTATCAGCCCCAGCATTTT.

This clonotype was seen a few times. The chain has TRBV19 and TRBJ1-4; 9 bases match TRBD1. Germline trimming cut 5 bases from V and 5 bases from J; bases unmatched to any gene: 3. The CDR3 loop spans 14 amino acids. Germline loops: CDR1 LNHDA, CDR2 SQIVND (reference sequence). The CDR3: CASSRDRVNEKLFF. CDR3 nucleotide sequence: TGTGCCAGTAGTCGGGACAGGGTCAATGAAAAACTGTTTTTT.

The rearrangement links TRBV11-2 to TRBJ1-1; tentative D call: TRBD1 (6 bases). This CDR3 region has 13 residues. The germline V gene has CDR1 SGHAT and CDR2 FQNNGV. Trimming removed 6 bases from V and 8 bases from J, with 16 bases in between. Written as DNA, the CDR3 is TGTGCCAGCAGACATCAGGGGTCTACGGAAGCTTTCTTT. Translated, it gives CASRHQGSTEAFF. The full variable domain, rest sourced from reference TRBV11-2 and TRBJ1-1, is EAGVAQSPRYKIIEKRQSVAFWCNPISGHATLYWYQQILGQGPKLLIQFQNNGVVDDSQLPKDRFSAERLKGVDSTLKIQPAKLEDSAVYLCASRHQGSTEAFFGQGTRLTVV.

This clonotype was seen a few times. J is TRBJ1-1 and V is TRBV5-1, with 8 bases matching TRBD1. Trimming cost V 0 bases and J 0 bases; bases outside gene matches: 10. Germline V gene lookup returns CDR1 SGHRS and CDR2 YFSETQ. The CDR3 has 18 amino acids. The CDR3 region is CASSLARQGKQMNTEAFF. CDR3 bases: TGCGCCAGCAGCTTGGCCAGACAGGGGAAACAAATGAACACTGAAGCTTTCTTT.

V gene TRBV12-3 or TRBV12-4 combines with J gene TRBJ2-7, with 12 bases lining up with TRBD2. The CDR3 loop spans 15 amino acids. V shed 6 bases and J 4 bases; nucleotides not matched to a gene: 7. The CDR3 DNA reads TGTGCCAGCAGCCCCCCGGGACTAGCGGGTTACGAGCAGTACTTC. Protein: CASSPPGLAGYEQYF.

The chain couples TRBV29-1 to TRBJ1-2; D not certain. Germline lookup yields CDR1 SQVTM and CDR2 ANQGSEA. The germline V and J ends were trimmed by 4 bases and 0 bases, with 18 bases remaining between them. CDR3 length: 16 residues. The CDR3 DNA follows: TGCAGCGTTGGCGATTTAGGCGGTATAGCTAACTATGGCTACACCTTC. It encodes CSVGDLGGIANYGYTF.

This chain joins TRBV7-9 and TRBJ1-2, with D unclear. The V gene's germline CDR1 is SEHNR and CDR2 FQNEAQ (reference sequence). V lost 1 base to trimming and J lost 6 bases, with 12 bases between them. The CDR3 totals 14 residues. In DNA, the CDR3 is TGTGCCAGCAGCTTAGGGACCTACAGCGATGGCTACACCTTC. This encodes CASSLGTYSDGYTF.

This chain connects TRBV3-1 to TRBJ2-2; the D is unclear. This CDR3 has 15 residues. The V gene lost 1 base and the J gene lost 1 base, with 7 bases spanning the gap. Germline CDR1 reads LGHDT; CDR2 reads YNNKEL (reference sequence). The CDR3 sequence: CASSQGRRNTGELFF. For the CDR3, the DNA is TGTGCCAGCAGCCAAGGCCGACGGAACACCGGGGAGCTGTTTTTT.

This clonotype was counted ten times or more. The genes are TRBV7-2 and TRBJ2-1, with D unresolved. Germline CDR1 is SGHTA and CDR2 is FQGNSA. V was trimmed by 4 bases and J by 3 bases, leaving 13 bases between them. The length of the CDR3 is 15 residues. The CDR3 region is CASSYIWQDYNEQFF. CDR3 bases: TGTGCCAGCAGCTACATCTGGCAGGACTACAATGAGCAGTTCTTC.